The source of this TCR beta chain is a study of T cells in Graves' hyperthyroidism and ophthalmopathy. The CDR3 is made up of 13 amino acids. V gave up 6 bases and J gave up 5 bases; unmatched junction bases: 4. This clonotype has at least ten counts. Authors of the study amplified TCR beta CDR3 regions from RNA transcripts. An initial round of RT-PCR targeting the TCR CDR3 relied on the HTBI primer set. From the multiplex PCR reads, TCRdb called clonotypes with MiXCR, one entry per CDR3 protein. Of 600,000 to 800,000 distinct CDR3 sequences in the sample, approximately 40% were seen once. Sequenced input: blood. The sequence derives from a woman aged 40 to 50 with Graves' hyperthyroidism. The V call is TRBV12-3 or TRBV12-4, the J call TRBJ1-2; TRBD1 matches 9 bases. CDR3 residues: CASSGQGLYGYTF. In DNA, the CDR3 is TGTGCCAGCAGCGGACAGGGGCTATATGGCTACACCTTC.